One sample yielded the 26 T cell receptor beta chains listed below, sequenced in a study of healthy donors' naive CD4 and CD8 T cells. TCR libraries were built from around 0.45 ug of total RNA by linear amplification. One entry per CDR3 protein results from TCRdb running MiXCR on the reads. Of roughly 200,000 distinct CDR3 sequences in the sample, 65% to 75% were seen once. Sequencing was performed on naive CD4+ and CD8+ T cells sorted from blood, pooled from several donors. Receptor source: a pool of human donors in good health; the sample pools cells from several healthy donors.

The V call is TRBV6-5, the J call TRBJ1-5; a possible D gene is TRBD1 (5 bases). Germline V lookup: CDR1 MNHEY, CDR2 SVGAGI. The CDR3 has 13 amino acids. V lost 5 bases to trimming and J lost 2 bases, with 7 bases between them. The CDR3 loop reads CASSRGGNQPQHF. CDR3 nucleotides: TGTGCCAGCAGTAGGGGTGGCAATCAGCCCCAGCATTTT.

CDR3 residues: CSVEGTVNTEAFF. CDR3 bases: TGCAGCGTTGAAGGGACAGTGAACACTGAAGCTTTCTTT. The chain uses TRBV29-1 and TRBJ1-1; D might be TRBD1 (6 bases). The CDR3 length is 13 residues. Trimming left V 1 base short and J 0 bases short, with 6 bases between. CDR1 and CDR2 (germline): SQVTM, ANQGSEA.

The chain links TRBV5-5 to TRBJ2-5; 8 positions agree with TRBD1. Germline CDR1 and CDR2: SGHKS and YYEKEE (reference sequence). The V and J ends lost 4 bases and 5 bases, in that order; junction bases with no gene match: 10. This CDR3 is built from 15 residues. CDR3 protein: CASSQIGTGGETQYF. The CDR3 bases are TGTGCCAGCAGCCAAATCGGGACAGGTGGGGAGACCCAGTACTTC.

This clonotype has just a few counts. The rearrangement links TRBV30 to TRBJ2-5; 10 bases are shared with TRBD1. This CDR3 is 15 amino acids long. CDR1 is GTSNPN and CDR2 is SVGIG in the germline V gene (reference sequence). V lost 0 bases, J lost 3 bases, and 4 bases stayed unmatched. This CDR3 reads CAWSVATGGEETQYF. The CDR3 DNA is TGTGCCTGGAGTGTTGCGACAGGGGGCGAAGAGACCCAGTACTTC. Filled out from reference TRBV30 and TRBJ2-5, the complete variable domain reads SQTIHQWPATLVQPVGSPLSLECTVEGTSNPNLYWYRQAAGRGLQLLFYSVGIGQISSEVPQNLSASRPQDRQFILSSKKLLLSDSGFYLCAWSVATGGEETQYFGPGTRLLVL.

The chain is built from TRBV27 and TRBJ2-1; 9 nucleotides match TRBD2. This CDR3 has 15 amino acids. Germline loops: CDR1 MNHEY, CDR2 SMNVEV (reference sequence). Trimming at V came to 7 bases and at J to 0 bases, leaving 4 bases not matched to a gene. CDR3: CASISGGSSYNEQFF. As DNA, the CDR3 is TGTGCCAGCATTAGCGGGGGCAGCTCCTACAATGAGCAGTTCTTC.

This clonotype occurred a few times. This chain joins TRBV6-1 and TRBJ1-2; D remains ambiguous. Germline CDR1 reads MNHNS; CDR2 reads SASEGT. Trimming left V 7 bases short and J 0 bases short, with 9 bases between. CDR3 length equals 13 residues. The CDR3 region is CASTSVTNYGYTF. CDR3 nucleotides: TGTGCCAGCACCTCGGTCACTAACTATGGCTACACCTTC.

This sequence joins TRBV29-1 and TRBJ1-1, with D possibly TRBD1 on 6 matching bases. V was shortened by 2 bases and J by 0 bases, with 7 bases between the two germline ends. This CDR3 is built from 13 residues. From germline, CDR1 is SQVTM and CDR2 ANQGSEA. The CDR3 sequence: CSVETGLNTEAFF. The CDR3 DNA reads TGCAGCGTTGAAACAGGGCTGAACACTGAAGCTTTCTTT.

This clonotype was picked up a small number of times. The rearrangement links TRBV27 to TRBJ1-1; no definite D call. The V end lost 2 bases, the J end lost 4 bases, and 5 bases lay between the germline ends. This CDR3 comprises 12 residues. Germline V lookup: CDR1 MNHEY, CDR2 SMNVEV (reference sequence). The CDR3 coding sequence is TGTGCCAGCAGTTTAACGGGCACTGAAGCTTTCTTT. Translated, it gives CASSLTGTEAFF.

This clonotype was counted a few times. This rearrangement joins TRBV27 to TRBJ2-1; D not certain. Trimming pared 7 bases from V and 6 bases from J, leaving 16 bases between. The length of the CDR3 is 14 residues. Germline V lookup: CDR1 MNHEY, CDR2 SMNVEV (reference sequence). CDR3 in DNA: TGTGCCAGCAATATCCTAGGAACGTCCAATGAGCAGTTCTTC. Translated: CASNILGTSNEQFF.

A single count supports this clonotype. V is TRBV27 and J is TRBJ1-6, with 7 nucleotides matching TRBD1. Germline CDR1 MNHEY, CDR2 SMNVEV (reference sequence). The trim removed 6 bases at V and 7 bases at J, leaving 6 bases unmatched. The length of the CDR3 is 14 residues. The CDR3, as DNA: TGTGCCAGCAGCTGGGACAGCGCGAATTCACCCCTCCACTTT. It translates to CASSWDSANSPLHF.

This clonotype appeared a single time. This chain joins TRBV6-6 and TRBJ2-7; TRBD1 matches 8 bases. V gave up 5 bases and J gave up 4 bases; unmatched junction bases: 7. The V gene's germline CDR1 is MNHNY and CDR2 SVGAGI (reference sequence). There are 14 residues in the CDR3. In DNA, the CDR3 is TGTGCCAGCAGTCAAGGACAGGGCCCGTACGAGCAGTACGTC. Translating it yields CASSQGQGPYEQYV.

This sequence joins TRBV5-6 and TRBJ1-1, with TRBD1 matching over 7 bases. Per the germline V gene, CDR1 is SGHDT and CDR2 is YYEEEE. The CDR3 runs to 14 residues. V lost 2 bases to trimming and J lost 8 bases; unmatched junction nucleotides: 9. CDR3 protein: CASSFLGQQTEAFF. CDR3 nucleotides: TGTGCCAGCAGCTTTCTGGGACAGCAAACAGAAGCTTTCTTT.

This clonotype was recorded once. The chain has TRBV19 and TRBJ1-5; no clear D. Germline-derived CDR1 and CDR2 are LNHDA and SQIVND (reference sequence). CDR3 length equals 15 residues. Trimming removed 1 base at V and 1 base at J, with 8 bases between. The CDR3: CASSIGVSSNQPQHF. In DNA form, the CDR3 reads TGTGCCAGTAGTATAGGGGTATCGAGCAATCAGCCCCAGCATTTT.

Only a few counts were recorded for this clonotype. V and J are TRBV29-1 and TRBJ1-1; 7 bases are a match to TRBD1. V was pared by 5 bases and J by 3 bases, with 9 bases of the junction left unmatched. The length of the CDR3 is 14 residues. CDR1 and CDR2 (germline): SQVTM, ANQGSEA. CDR3 in DNA: TGCAGCGTTCTAGGAGACAGGGTAGACACTGAAGCTTTCTTT. Translated, it gives CSVLGDRVDTEAFF. Drawing the rest from reference TRBV29-1 and TRBJ1-1, the complete variable domain is SAVISQKPSRDICQRGTSLTIQCQVDSQVTMMFWYRQQPGQSLTLIATANQGSEATYESGFVIDKFPISRPNLTFSTLTVSNMSPEDSSIYLCSVLGDRVDTEAFFGQGTRLTVV.

V gene TRBV29-1 combines with J gene TRBJ1-1; D unresolved. Germline CDR1 and CDR2: SQVTM and ANQGSEA. Trimming removed 7 bases from V and 6 bases from J, with 15 bases in between. The CDR3 is 12 residues long. The CDR3 protein is CSAWQRPSEAFF. The DNA for the CDR3 is TGCAGCGCGTGGCAGAGACCTTCTGAAGCTTTCTTT.

The J gene is TRBJ1-1, the V gene TRBV5-4; D is possibly TRBD1 (6 bases). The germline V and J ends were trimmed by 2 bases and 0 bases, with 14 bases remaining between them. The germline V gene has CDR1 SGHNT and CDR2 YYREEE (reference sequence). CDR3 length: 16 amino acids. As DNA, the CDR3 is TGTGCCAGCAGCTTAACCGGGACAAGAGTGAACACTGAAGCTTTCTTT. Amino acids: CASSLTGTRVNTEAFF.

The rearrangement joins TRBV10-3 to TRBJ2-3, with D uncertain. The CDR3 has 13 amino acids. Germline CDR1 and CDR2: ENHRY and SYGVKD. Trimming cost V 10 bases and J 0 bases, with 11 bases left between them. The DNA of the CDR3 is TGTGCCACCCGAGAGCCTAGCACAGATACGCAGTATTTT. Residues: CATREPSTDTQYF.

This chain links TRBV5-1 with TRBJ2-5; possible D gene TRBD2, 5 bases. Germline loops: CDR1 SGHRS, CDR2 YFSETQ. The CDR3 has 15 residues. V was pared by 1 base and J by 2 bases, with 12 bases between. This CDR3 reads CASSLRTPQQETQYF. CDR3 DNA: TGCGCCAGCAGCTTGCGGACTCCCCAGCAAGAGACCCAGTACTTC.

CDR3 sequence: CASSRYGTYGNTIYF. In nucleotides, the CDR3 is TGTGCCAGCAGTCGCTATGGGACGTATGGAAACACCATATATTTT. This chain uses TRBV27 with TRBJ1-3, with D tentatively TRBD1 (5 bases). V lost 5 bases to trimming and J lost 3 bases, with 14 bases between them. The CDR3 has 15 amino acids. Per germline, CDR1 MNHEY and CDR2 SMNVEV (reference sequence).

The chain joins TRBV19 to TRBJ2-1, with TRBD2 matching 9 bases. The CDR3 consists of 15 residues. The trim removed 5 bases at V and 9 bases at J, leaving 11 bases unmatched. Germline CDR1 and CDR2: LNHDA and SQIVND (reference sequence). In DNA form, the CDR3 reads TGTGCCAGTAGTCCCGGGACTAGCATCGACAGTGAGCAGTTCTTC. As protein: CASSPGTSIDSEQFF.

The chain combines TRBV5-1 with TRBJ2-5; TRBD2 is a possible D gene (5 bases). The CDR3 runs to 14 residues. Germline CDR1 is SGHRS and CDR2 is YFSETQ. V shed 0 bases and J shed 4 bases, with 10 bases lying between them. CDR3 sequence (DNA): TGCGCCAGCAGCTTGGGAGGGCCCGGAGAGACCCAGTACTTC. It encodes CASSLGGPGETQYF.

The chain recombines TRBV7-2 with TRBJ2-7; D might be TRBD1 or TRBD2, each matching 5 bases. V lost 5 bases, J lost 7 bases, and 21 bases lay in between. The CDR3 runs to 15 residues. The germline V gene has CDR1 SGHTA and CDR2 FQGNSA. The DNA for the CDR3 is TGTGCCAGCAGCCGTAAGGACGGAGGACACGAGGAGCAGTACTTC. Translating it yields CASSRKDGGHEEQYF.

V gene TRBV28 combines with J gene TRBJ2-5; 8 bases agree with TRBD1. V gave up 11 bases and J gave up 4 bases; unmatched junction bases: 21. This CDR3 is 17 amino acids long. Per the germline V gene, CDR1 is MDHEN and CDR2 is SYDVKM. For the CDR3, the DNA is TGTGCCGGAGCATGGGGTCAGGACAGGGCGGAATTAGAGACCCAGTACTTC. Its protein is CAGAWGQDRAELETQYF. The full variable domain, rest sourced from reference TRBV28 and TRBJ2-5, is DVKVTQSSRYLVKRTGEKVFLECVQDMDHENMFWYRQDPGLGLRLIYFSYDVKMKEKGDIPEGYSVSREKKERFSLILESASTNQTSMYLCAGAWGQDRAELETQYFGPGTRLLVL.

This clonotype has just a few counts. The chain employs TRBV18 and TRBJ1-2; D unresolved. The CDR3 consists of 14 residues. Germline CDR1 and CDR2: KGHSH and LQKENI. Trimming removed 0 bases at V and 1 base at J, with 6 bases between. The CDR3 bases are TGTGCCAGCTCACCACCTGCGGGTAACTATGGCTACACCTTC. The encoded protein is CASSPPAGNYGYTF.

This chain links TRBV12-3 or TRBV12-4 with TRBJ1-2; 9 bases fit TRBD1. The CDR3 runs to 14 residues. With V trimmed by 5 bases and J by 7 bases, 8 bases remained unmatched. The CDR3 DNA reads TGTGCCAGCAGTGAGACCGGGACAGGGAGTGGCTACACCTTC. This codes for CASSETGTGSGYTF.

This clonotype was seen only a few times. V gene TRBV29-1 combines with J gene TRBJ2-7; D may be TRBD2 (5 bases). Germline assignment: CDR1 SQVTM and CDR2 ANQGSEA. The length of the CDR3 is 13 residues. The V gene lost 1 base and the J gene lost 4 bases, with 11 bases spanning the gap. DNA of the CDR3: TGCAGCGTTGAAGGGTCAGGAGGATACGAGCAGTACTTC. It encodes CSVEGSGGYEQYF.